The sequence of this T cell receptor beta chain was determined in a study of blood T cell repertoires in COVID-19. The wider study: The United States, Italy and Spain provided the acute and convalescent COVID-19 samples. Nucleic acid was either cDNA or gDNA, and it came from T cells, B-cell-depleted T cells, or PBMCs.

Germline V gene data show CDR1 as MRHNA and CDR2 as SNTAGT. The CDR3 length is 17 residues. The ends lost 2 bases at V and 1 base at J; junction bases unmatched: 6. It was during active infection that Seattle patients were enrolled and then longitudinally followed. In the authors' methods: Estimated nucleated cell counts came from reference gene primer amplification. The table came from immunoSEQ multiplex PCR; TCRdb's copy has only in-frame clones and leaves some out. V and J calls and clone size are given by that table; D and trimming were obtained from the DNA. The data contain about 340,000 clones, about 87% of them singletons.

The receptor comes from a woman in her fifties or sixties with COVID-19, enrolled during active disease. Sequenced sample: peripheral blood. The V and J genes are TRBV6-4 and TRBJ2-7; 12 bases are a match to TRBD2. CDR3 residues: CASSDRGLAGSSYEQYF. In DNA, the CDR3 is TGTGCCAGCAGTGACCGAGGACTAGCGGGGTCTTCCTACGAGCAGTACTTC.